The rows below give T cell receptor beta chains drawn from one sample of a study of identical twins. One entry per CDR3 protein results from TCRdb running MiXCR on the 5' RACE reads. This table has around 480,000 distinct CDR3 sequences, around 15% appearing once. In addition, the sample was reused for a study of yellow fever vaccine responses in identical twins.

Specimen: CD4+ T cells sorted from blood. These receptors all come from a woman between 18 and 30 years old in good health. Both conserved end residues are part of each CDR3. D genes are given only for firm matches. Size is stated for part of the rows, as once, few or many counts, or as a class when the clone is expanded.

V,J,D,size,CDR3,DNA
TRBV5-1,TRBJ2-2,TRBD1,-,CASSLEGTGVSGELFF,TGCGCCAGCAGCTTGGAGGGGACAGGGGTATCCGGGGAGCTGTTTTTT
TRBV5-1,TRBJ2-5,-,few,CASSLVGGVAETQYF,TGCGCCAGCAGCTTGGTAGGCGGGGTGGCGGAGACCCAGTACTTC
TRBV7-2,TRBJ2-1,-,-,CASSPRDGFYNEQFF,TGTGCCAGCAGCCCACGGGACGGATTCTACAATGAGCAGTTCTTC
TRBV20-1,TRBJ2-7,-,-,CSANRVVGYEQYF,TGCAGTGCCAACAGGGTAGTGGGGTACGAGCAGTACTTC
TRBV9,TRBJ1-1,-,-,CASSPSRSTEAFF,TGTGCCAGCAGCCCCAGTAGGAGCACTGAAGCTTTCTTT
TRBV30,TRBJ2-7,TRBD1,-,CAWSTGGGYEQYF,TGTGCCTGGAGTACAGGGGGAGGCTACGAGCAGTACTTC
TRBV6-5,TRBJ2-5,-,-,CASSYEGLGTETQYF,TGTGCCAGCAGTTACGAGGGGTTAGGCACGGAGACCCAGTACTTC
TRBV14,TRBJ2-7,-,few,CASSQDSLRVYEQYF,TGTGCCAGCAGCCAAGACTCCCTCAGGGTCTACGAGCAGTACTTC
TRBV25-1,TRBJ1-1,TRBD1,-,CASAPATGTGSEAFF,TGTGCCAGCGCTCCCGCCACCGGGACAGGGTCTGAAGCTTTCTTT
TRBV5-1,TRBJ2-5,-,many,CASSLAQETQYF,TGCGCCAGCAGCTTGGCCCAAGAGACCCAGTACTTC
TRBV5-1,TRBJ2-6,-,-,CASSFGDFQANVLTF,TGCGCCAGCAGCTTCGGCGATTTTCAGGCCAACGTCCTGACTTTC
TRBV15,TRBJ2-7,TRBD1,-,CATSRSRGPSVYEQYF,TGTGCCACCAGCAGGAGTAGGGGGCCGAGTGTCTACGAGCAGTACTTC
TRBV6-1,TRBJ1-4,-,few,CASRADDSTNEKLFF,TGTGCCAGCAGGGCGGACGATTCAACTAATGAAAAACTGTTTTTT
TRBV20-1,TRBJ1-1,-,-,CSALRGMDTEAFF,TGCAGTGCTCTCAGGGGAATGGACACTGAAGCTTTCTTT
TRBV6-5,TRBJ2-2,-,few,CASSYSLGTGELFF,TGTGCCAGCAGTTATTCACTGGGGACCGGGGAGCTGTTTTTT
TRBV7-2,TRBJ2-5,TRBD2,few,CASSPLAGGGVTQYF,TGTGCCAGCAGCCCCCTAGCGGGGGGGGGCGTGACCCAGTACTTC
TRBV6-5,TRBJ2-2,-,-,CASKLQDTPNTGELFF,TGTGCCAGCAAGTTACAAGACACCCCGAACACCGGGGAGCTGTTTTTT
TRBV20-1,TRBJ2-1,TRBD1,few,CSATDRTYNEQFF,TGCAGTGCCACGGACAGGACCTACAATGAGCAGTTCTTC
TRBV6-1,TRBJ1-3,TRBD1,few,CASSEPRTGPGNTIYF,TGTGCCAGCAGTGAACCCCGGACAGGGCCTGGAAACACCATATATTTT
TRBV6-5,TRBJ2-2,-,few,CASSTYTGELFF,TGTGCCAGCAGCACCTACACCGGGGAGCTGTTTTTT
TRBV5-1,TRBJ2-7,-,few,CASSSRGDPLSYEQYF,TGCGCCAGCAGCTCCAGGGGGGATCCGCTCTCCTACGAGCAGTACTTC
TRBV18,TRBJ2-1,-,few,CASSPLLVGYNEQFF,TGTGCCAGCTCACCATTACTAGTTGGCTACAATGAGCAGTTCTTC
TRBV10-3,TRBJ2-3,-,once,CAISEGKTQYF,TGTGCCATCAGTGAGGGGAAAACGCAGTATTTT
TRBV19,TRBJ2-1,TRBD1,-,CASRHKGQGGNEQFF,TGTGCCAGTAGACACAAGGGACAGGGTGGGAATGAGCAGTTCTTC